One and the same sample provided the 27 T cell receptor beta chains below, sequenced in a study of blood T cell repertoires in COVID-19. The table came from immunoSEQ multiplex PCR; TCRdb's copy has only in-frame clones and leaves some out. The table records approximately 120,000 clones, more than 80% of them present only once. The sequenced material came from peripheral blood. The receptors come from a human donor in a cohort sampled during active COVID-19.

In DNA form, the CDR3 reads TGCAGCGTCCCAGTCCGCCGGGGAGCCTACTACGAGCAGTACTTC. Translating it yields CSVPVRRGAYYEQYF. The rearrangement uses TRBV29-1 and TRBJ2-7, with a possible D match to TRBD2 (5 bases). The CDR3 sequence is 15 residues long. Germline values: CDR1 SQVTM, CDR2 ANQGSEA. Trimming cost V 6 bases and J 3 bases, with 21 bases left between them.

Here the CDR3 reads CASSRRQGPYEQYF. The CDR3 nucleotides read TGTGCCAGCTCTAGAAGACAGGGTCCGTACGAGCAGTACTTC. The chain links TRBV18 to TRBJ2-7; 7 bases line up with TRBD1. Germline assignment: CDR1 KGHSH and CDR2 LQKENI. This CDR3 is 14 amino acids long. With V trimmed by 6 bases and J by 4 bases, 9 bases remained unmatched.

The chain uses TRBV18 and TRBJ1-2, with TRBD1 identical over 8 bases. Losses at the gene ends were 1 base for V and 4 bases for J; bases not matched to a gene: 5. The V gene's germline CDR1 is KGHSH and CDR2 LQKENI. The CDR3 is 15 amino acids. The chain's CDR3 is CASSPRLDRGYGYTF. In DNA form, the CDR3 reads TGTGCCAGCTCACCACGCCTAGACAGGGGCTATGGCTACACCTTC.

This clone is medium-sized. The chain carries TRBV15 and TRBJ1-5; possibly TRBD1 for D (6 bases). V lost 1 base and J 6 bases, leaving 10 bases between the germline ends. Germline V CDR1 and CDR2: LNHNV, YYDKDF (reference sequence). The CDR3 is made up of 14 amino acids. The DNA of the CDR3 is TGTGCCACCAGCAGAGCCGCGACAGGTCAGCCCCAGCATTTT. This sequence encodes CATSRAATGQPQHF.

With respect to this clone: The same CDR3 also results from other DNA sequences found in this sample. The CDR3 nucleotides are TGTGCCAGCAGCTTAGTCCCCGGGGGCACTGAAGCTTTCTTT. Its protein is CASSLVPGGTEAFF. This rearrangement joins TRBV11-2 to TRBJ1-1; D may be TRBD1 (5 bases). Trimming shortened V by 1 base and J by 4 bases, and 10 bases separated the two germline ends. The CDR3 runs to 14 residues. The V gene's germline CDR1 is SGHAT and CDR2 FQNNGV.

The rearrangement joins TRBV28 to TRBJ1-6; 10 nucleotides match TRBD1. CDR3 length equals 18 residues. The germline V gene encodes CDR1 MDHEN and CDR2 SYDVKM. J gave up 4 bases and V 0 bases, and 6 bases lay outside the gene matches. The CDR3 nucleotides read TGTGCCAGCAGTTTATGGGGACAGGGGCCAAATTATAATTCACCCCTCCACTTT. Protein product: CASSLWGQGPNYNSPLHF.

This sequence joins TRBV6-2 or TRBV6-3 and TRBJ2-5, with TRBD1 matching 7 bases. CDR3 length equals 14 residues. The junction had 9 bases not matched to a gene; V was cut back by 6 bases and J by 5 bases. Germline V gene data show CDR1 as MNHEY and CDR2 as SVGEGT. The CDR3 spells CASSKNFRGETQYF. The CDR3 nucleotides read TGTGCCAGCAGCAAAAATTTCAGGGGGGAGACCCAGTACTTC.

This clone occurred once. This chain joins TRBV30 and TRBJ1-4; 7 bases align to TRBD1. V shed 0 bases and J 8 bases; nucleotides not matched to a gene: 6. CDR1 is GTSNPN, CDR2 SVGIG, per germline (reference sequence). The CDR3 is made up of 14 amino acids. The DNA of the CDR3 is TGTGCCTGGAGTGTAGAAGGGGGCTGGGAAAAACTGTTTTTT. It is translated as CAWSVEGGWEKLFF.

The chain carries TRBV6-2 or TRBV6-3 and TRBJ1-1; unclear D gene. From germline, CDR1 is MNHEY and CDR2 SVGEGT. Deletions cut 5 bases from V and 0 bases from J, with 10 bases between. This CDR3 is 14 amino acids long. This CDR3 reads CASSPHNMNTEAFF. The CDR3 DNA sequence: TGTGCCAGCAGTCCCCACAACATGAACACTGAAGCTTTCTTT.

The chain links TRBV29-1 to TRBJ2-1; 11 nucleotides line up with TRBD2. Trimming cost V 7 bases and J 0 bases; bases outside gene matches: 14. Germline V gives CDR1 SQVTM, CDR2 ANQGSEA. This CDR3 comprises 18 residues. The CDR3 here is CSGLIGTSGTRSYNEQFF. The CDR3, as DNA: TGCAGCGGGCTTATCGGGACTAGCGGAACACGCTCCTACAATGAGCAGTTCTTC.

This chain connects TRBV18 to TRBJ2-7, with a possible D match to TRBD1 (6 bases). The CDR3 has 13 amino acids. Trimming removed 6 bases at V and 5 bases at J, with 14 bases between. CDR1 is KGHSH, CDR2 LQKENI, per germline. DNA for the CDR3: TGTGCCAGCTCCGCCGGGACATCCAACGAGCAGTACTTC. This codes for CASSAGTSNEQYF.

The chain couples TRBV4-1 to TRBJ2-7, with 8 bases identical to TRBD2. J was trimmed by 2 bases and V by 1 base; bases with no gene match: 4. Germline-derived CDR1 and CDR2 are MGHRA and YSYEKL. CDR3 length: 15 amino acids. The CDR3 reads CASSQVPGGPYEQYF. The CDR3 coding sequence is TGCGCCAGCAGCCAAGTTCCGGGAGGGCCCTACGAGCAGTACTTC.

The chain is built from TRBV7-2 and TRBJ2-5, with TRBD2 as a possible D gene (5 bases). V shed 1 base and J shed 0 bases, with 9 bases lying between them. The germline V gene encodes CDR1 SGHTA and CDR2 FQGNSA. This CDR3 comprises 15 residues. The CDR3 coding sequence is TGTGCCAGCAGCTTAGGGGAGATTAACCAAGAGACCCAGTACTTC. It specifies CASSLGEINQETQYF.

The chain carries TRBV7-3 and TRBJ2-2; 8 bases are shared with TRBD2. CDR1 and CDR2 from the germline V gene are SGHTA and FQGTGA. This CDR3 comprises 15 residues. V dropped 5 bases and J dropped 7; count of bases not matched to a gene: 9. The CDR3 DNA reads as TGTGCCAGCAGCACTAGCGGTGGGACCGGCGGGGAGCTGTTTTTT. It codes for CASSTSGGTGGELFF. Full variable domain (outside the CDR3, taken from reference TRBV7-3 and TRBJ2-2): GAGVSQTPSNKVTEKGKYVELRCDPISGHTALYWYRQSLGQGPEFLIYFQGTGAADDSGLPNDRFFAVRPEGSVSTLKIQRTERGDSAVYLCASSTSGGTGGELFFGEGSRLTVL.

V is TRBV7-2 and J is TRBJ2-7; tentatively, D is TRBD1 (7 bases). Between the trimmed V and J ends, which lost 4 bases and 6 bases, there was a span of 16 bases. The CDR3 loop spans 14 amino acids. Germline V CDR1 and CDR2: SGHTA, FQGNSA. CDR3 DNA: TGTGCCAGCAGCTCCCTGGAGGGGGCCTCCGAGCAGTACTTC. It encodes CASSSLEGASEQYF.

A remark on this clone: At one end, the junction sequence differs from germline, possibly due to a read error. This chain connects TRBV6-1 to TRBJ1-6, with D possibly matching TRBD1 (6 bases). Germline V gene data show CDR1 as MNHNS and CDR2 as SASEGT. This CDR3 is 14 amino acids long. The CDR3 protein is CASREGGVGSPLHF. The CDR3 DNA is TGTGCCAGCAGGGAAGGGGGAGTAGGGTCACCCCTCCACTTT.

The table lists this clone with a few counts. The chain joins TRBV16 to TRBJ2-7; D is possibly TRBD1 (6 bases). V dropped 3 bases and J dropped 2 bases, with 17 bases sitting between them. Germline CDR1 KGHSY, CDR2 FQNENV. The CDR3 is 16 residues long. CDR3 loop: CASSQARGRGTYEQYF. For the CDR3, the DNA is TGTGCCAGCAGCCAGGCTCGGGGCAGGGGCACCTACGAGCAGTACTTC.

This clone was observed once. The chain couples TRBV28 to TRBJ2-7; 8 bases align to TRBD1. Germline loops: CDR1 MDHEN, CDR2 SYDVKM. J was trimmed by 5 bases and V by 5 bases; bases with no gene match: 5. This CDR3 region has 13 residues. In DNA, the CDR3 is TGTGCCAGCAGTGACAGGGGCCCCCACGAGCAGTACTTC. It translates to CASSDRGPHEQYF.

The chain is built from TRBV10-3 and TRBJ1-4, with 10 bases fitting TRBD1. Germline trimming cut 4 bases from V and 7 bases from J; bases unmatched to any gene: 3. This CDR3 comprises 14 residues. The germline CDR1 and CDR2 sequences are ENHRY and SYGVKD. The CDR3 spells CAISGGTGVEKLFF. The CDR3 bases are TGTGCCATCAGTGGGGGGACAGGGGTTGAAAAACTGTTTTTT.

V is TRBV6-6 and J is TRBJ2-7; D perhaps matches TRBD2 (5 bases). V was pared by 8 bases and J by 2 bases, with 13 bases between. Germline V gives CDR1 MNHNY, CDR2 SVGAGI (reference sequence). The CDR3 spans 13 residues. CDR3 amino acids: CASGRSGAYEQYF. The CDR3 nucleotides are TGTGCCAGCGGGAGATCCGGCGCCTACGAGCAGTACTTC.

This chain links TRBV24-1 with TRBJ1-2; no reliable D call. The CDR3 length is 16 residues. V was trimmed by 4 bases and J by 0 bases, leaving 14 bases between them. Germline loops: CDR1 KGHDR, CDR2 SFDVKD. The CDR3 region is CATSDPAREANYGYTF. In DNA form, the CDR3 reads TGTGCCACCAGTGACCCCGCCCGGGAAGCTAACTATGGCTACACCTTC.

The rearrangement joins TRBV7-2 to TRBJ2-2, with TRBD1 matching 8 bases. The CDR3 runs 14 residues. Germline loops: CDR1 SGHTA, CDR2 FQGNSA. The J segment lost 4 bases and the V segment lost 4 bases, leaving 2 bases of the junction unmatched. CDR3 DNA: TGTGCCAGCAGCTCAGACAGGGGCACCGGGGAGCTGTTTTTT. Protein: CASSSDRGTGELFF.

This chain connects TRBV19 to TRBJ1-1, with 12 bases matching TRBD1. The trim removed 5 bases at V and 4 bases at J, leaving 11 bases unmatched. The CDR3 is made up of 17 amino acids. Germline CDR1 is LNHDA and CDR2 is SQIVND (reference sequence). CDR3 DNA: TGTGCCAGTAGTGTCGCCGGGACAGGGGGCATGATCACTGAAGCTTTCTTT. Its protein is CASSVAGTGGMITEAFF.

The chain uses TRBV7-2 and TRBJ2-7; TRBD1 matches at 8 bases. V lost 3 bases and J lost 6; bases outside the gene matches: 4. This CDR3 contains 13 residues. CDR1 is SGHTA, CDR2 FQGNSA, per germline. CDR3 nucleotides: TGTGCCAGCAGCTTGACGACAGGGGCCGAGCAGTACTTC. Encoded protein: CASSLTTGAEQYF.

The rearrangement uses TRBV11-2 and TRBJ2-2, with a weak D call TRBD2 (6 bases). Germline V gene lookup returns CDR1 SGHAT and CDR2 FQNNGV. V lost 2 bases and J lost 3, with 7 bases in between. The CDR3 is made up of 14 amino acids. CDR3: CASSLRLDTGELFF. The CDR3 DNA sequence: TGTGCCAGCAGCTTAAGACTAGACACCGGGGAGCTGTTTTTT.

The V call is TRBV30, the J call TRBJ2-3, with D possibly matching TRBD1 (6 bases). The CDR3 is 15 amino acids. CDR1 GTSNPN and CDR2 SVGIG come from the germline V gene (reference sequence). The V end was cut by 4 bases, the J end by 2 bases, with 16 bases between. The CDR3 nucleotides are TGTGCCTGGACTCAGGGGAGACATTTCACAGATACGCAGTATTTT. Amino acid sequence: CAWTQGRHFTDTQYF.

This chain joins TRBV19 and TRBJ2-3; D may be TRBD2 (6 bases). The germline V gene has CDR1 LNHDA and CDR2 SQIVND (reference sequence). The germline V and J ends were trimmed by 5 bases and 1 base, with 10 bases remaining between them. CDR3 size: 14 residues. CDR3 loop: CASSRLGGTDTQYF. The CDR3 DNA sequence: TGTGCCAGTAGTCGACTAGGGGGCACAGATACGCAGTATTTT.